This T cell receptor beta chain was recovered during a study of a mutant IDH1 vaccine in newly diagnosed glioma. Study-level information: Every participant had undergone radiotherapy, temozolomide, or both before, and most underwent both.

V gave up 5 bases and J gave up 5 bases, with 12 bases separating them. There are 12 residues in the CDR3. Germline V gives CDR1 GTSNPN, CDR2 SVGIG (reference sequence). TCRdb keeps only in-frame clones here, not all; method: immunoSEQ multiplex PCR. The sample lists approximately 60,000 clones; around 83% were seen once. As concerns this clone: The target antigen is unknown.

Time point meaning: week 47, end of study. It was 300 ug of mutant IDH1 20-mer peptide that made up each vaccine dose, given with topical imiquimod. Donors harbored newly found WHO grade 3 or 4 IDH1-mutant, ATRX-lost astrocytomas. This receptor was obtained from a man aged 25 to 45 with glioma. The chain links TRBV30 to TRBJ1-1; tentatively, D is TRBD1 (5 bases). The input for sequencing was PBMCs, taken from a glioma patient whose treatment included an IDH1 peptide vaccine. The CDR3 DNA sequence: TGTGCCTGGGCAGGGCGGAGAACTGAAGCTTTCTTT. Protein: CAWAGRRTEAFF. The whole variable domain, filled in from reference TRBV30 and TRBJ1-1, reads SQTIHQWPATLVQPVGSPLSLECTVEGTSNPNLYWYRQAAGRGLQLLFYSVGIGQISSEVPQNLSASRPQDRQFILSSKKLLLSDSGFYLCAWAGRRTEAFFGQGTRLTVV.